Included here is one TCR beta chain sequence, with context. This sample is drawn from a study of blood T cells in healthy people across ages. Sample-barcoded 5' priming and a J-beta primer mix drove a second PCR of about 7 to 12 cycles. Each CDR3 protein gets one entry after TCRdb re-called the 5' RACE reads with MiXCR. The repertoire holds under 1,000,000 distinct CDR3 sequences, about 47% seen once, with roughly 20% in the top ten. Per the germline V gene, CDR1 is LGHNA and CDR2 is YNFKEQ. After removal of 3 bases from V and 0 bases from J, the junction contained 5 bases not matched to a gene. This CDR3 region has 16 residues.

The chain employs TRBV4-2 and TRBJ2-1, with 7 positions matching TRBD2. Sample: blood. The TCR sequence derives from an elderly man in good health. The CDR3 DNA follows: TGTGCCAGCAGCCACAAGAGCGGGAACTCCTACAATGAGCAGTTCTTC. Translation gives CASSHKSGNSYNEQFF.